This T cell receptor (beta chain) was sequenced during a study of blood T cell repertoires in COVID-19. Study overall: In each case, the material was cDNA or gDNA derived from T cells, B-cell-depleted T cells, or PBMCs.

This CDR3 comprises 16 residues. Germline V gives CDR1 SGHTA, CDR2 FQGNSA. The V and J ends lost 4 bases and 4 bases, in that order; junction bases with no gene match: 6. In the authors' workflow: Scientists estimated how many nucleated cells there were by amplifying reference gene primers. This table comes from immunoSEQ multiplex PCR, and its TCRdb copy is limited to in-frame clones, with some not included. V and J calls and clone size follow that table, whereas D and trimming were derived from the DNA. The sample records about 210,000 clones, 85% being singletons. Enrollment of patients from Seattle took place during active infection, with longitudinal follow-up.

Sequenced: peripheral blood. This chain uses TRBV7-2 with TRBJ2-1; 11 positions agree with TRBD2. This clonotype originated in a man between 45 and 60 years old with COVID-19, enrolled during active disease. CDR3 in amino acids: CASSSLSGGGYNEQFF. DNA of the CDR3: TGTGCCAGCAGCTCTCTTAGCGGGGGGGGTTACAATGAGCAGTTCTTC.